These T cell receptor beta chains were read from a single sample in a study of glioma-infiltrating T cells after dendritic cell vaccination. TCRdb's table, derived via immunoSEQ multiplex PCR, lists solely in-frame clones and lacks some. This repertoire shows about 63,000 clones, more than 75% found once; its top ten account for 9%. The sequences come from blood, collected after dendritic cell vaccination. The receptors originated from a human donor with glioblastoma. Each CDR3 is given with its conserved first and last residue. D genes are given only for firm matches. Size is omitted from some rows. Given values are once, few, many or a class for expanded clones.

TRBJ1-6 TRBV5-8 NA NA 14 TGTGCCAGCCCTACTGATTCGGGAAATTCACCCCTCCACTTT CASPTDSGNSPLHF
TRBJ2-1 TRBV7-2 TRBD1 NA 15 TGTGCCAGCAGCCGGACAGGGAGCTCCTACAATGAGCAGTTCTTC CASSRTGSSYNEQFF
TRBJ2-5 TRBV7-9 TRBD2 NA 14 TGTGCCAGTACTAGCGGGGGGGCCGGAGAGACCCAGTACTTC CASTSGGAGETQYF
TRBJ1-1 TRBV25-1 NA NA 15 TGTGCCAGCGAACCCCCGCGGGGGGTGAACACTGAAGCTTTCTTT CASEPPRGVNTEAFF
TRBJ2-7 TRBV7-9 NA NA 12 TGTGCCAGCACCTCCGGTGACTACGAGCAGTACTTC CASTSGDYEQYF
TRBJ2-4 TRBV7-2 NA NA 17 TGTGCCAGCAGCTTAGGGAGGCAGGGGTCGGGCAAAAACATTCAGTACTTC CASSLGRQGSGKNIQYF
TRBJ2-2 TRBV9 TRBD2 NA 16 TGTGCCAGCAGCGCGGGACTAGCGAGAAACACCGGGGAGCTGTTTTTT CASSAGLARNTGELFF
TRBJ1-2 TRBV6-5 NA NA 15 TGTGCCAGCAGTTACTGGACCGACAGTGCTACTGGCTACACCTTC CASSYWTDSATGYTF
TRBJ2-5 TRBV10-3 NA NA 14 TGTGCCATCAGTGAGTCGGCAGGTAGGGAGACCCAGTACTTC CAISESAGRETQYF
TRBJ2-5 TRBV27 TRBD2 NA 15 TGTGCCAGCAGTTACCCCACTAGCGGGGGGGAGACCCAGTACTTC CASSYPTSGGETQYF
TRBJ2-3 TRBV6-1 TRBD1 NA 16 TGTGCCAGCAGTGGGGACAGATTCTCTAGCACAGATACGCAGTATTTT CASSGDRFSSTDTQYF
TRBJ1-2 TRBV14 TRBD1 NA 15 TGTGCCAGCAGCCACAGGGACAGGGGAGAATCTGGCTACACCTTC CASSHRDRGESGYTF
TRBJ1-2 TRBV10-2 NA NA 13 TGCGCCAGCATGACACCGCCTGCCTATGGCTACACCTTC CASMTPPAYGYTF
TRBJ2-5 TRBV5-1 TRBD2 once 19 TGCGCCAGCAGCTTGGTCCGTGGACTAGCGGGGGGACAACAAGAGACCCAGTACTTC CASSLVRGLAGGQQETQYF
TRBJ1-2 TRBV5-1 TRBD1 NA 16 TGCGCCAGCAGCTTTGGACAGGACCCAGCTAACTATGGCTACACCTTC CASSFGQDPANYGYTF
TRBJ1-4 TRBV6-5 NA NA 14 TGTGCCAGCAGGAGAGACAGATCTAATGAAAAACTGTTTTTT CASRRDRSNEKLFF
TRBJ1-5 TRBV5-4 NA NA 16 TGTGCCAGCAGCTTGGGAGGGCCCGGGGGCAATCAGCCCCAGCATTTT CASSLGGPGGNQPQHF
TRBJ2-2 TRBV4-2 TRBD2 few 20 TGTGCCAGCAGCCCGGGACTAGCGGGGGGACCTGATGCGAACACCGGGGAGCTGTTTTTT CASSPGLAGGPDANTGELFF
TRBJ2-2 TRBV5-4 NA NA 14 TGTGCCAGCAGCTCGAAAAGTAGTACCGGGGAGCTGTTTTTT CASSSKSSTGELFF
TRBJ2-1 TRBV27 TRBD1 NA 14 TGTGCCAGCAGCTATGGACAGGGAGTGGGTGAGCAGTTCTTC CASSYGQGVGEQFF
TRBJ2-3 TRBV6-6 NA few 13 TGTGCCAGCAGTTCTTCCTCCACAGATACGCAGTATTTT CASSSSSTDTQYF
TRBJ1-6 TRBV7-8 NA NA 17 TGTGCCAGCAGCTTAGCGGGGGCCTGGGGCGCGCATTCACCCCTCCACTTT CASSLAGAWGAHSPLHF
TRBJ2-3 TRBV5-1 NA NA 14 TGCGCCAGCAGCTTTCAAACTAGCAGTGATACGCAGTATTTT CASSFQTSSDTQYF
TRBJ2-2 TRBV19 TRBD1 NA 17 TGTGCCAGTAGGCCCCAGACAGGGTACCGGTCCACCGGGGAGCTGTTTTTT CASRPQTGYRSTGELFF
TRBJ1-5 TRBV27 TRBD1 NA 18 TGTGCCAGCAGTTCCGCCATGGACAGGGGGAGATTCAATCAGCCCCAGCATTTT CASSSAMDRGRFNQPQHF
TRBJ1-1 TRBV11-2 NA few 12 TGTGCCAGCAGCTTAGACAGGGGTGAGGCTTTCTTT CASSLDRGEAFF
TRBJ2-5 TRBV25-1 TRBD1 NA 13 TGTGCCTCCGCGGCAGGGGGACAAGAGACCCAGTACTTC CASAAGGQETQYF
TRBJ1-2 TRBV9 NA NA 16 TGTGCCAGCAGCGCCGGCCCGGCCGGCCGAGCGGGAGGCTACACCTTC CASSAGPAGRAGGYTF
TRBJ1-6 TRBV30 TRBD1 NA 13 TGTGCCAGCTCCGGGACAGGGGACTCACCCCTCCACTTT CASSGTGDSPLHF
TRBJ1-2 TRBV7-8 TRBD1 once 14 TGTGCCAGCAGCCCCGACAGGGAAGGTTATGGCTACACCTTC CASSPDREGYGYTF
TRBJ2-7 TRBV7-9 TRBD1 NA 14 TGTGCCAGCAGCTTAACGGGACAGGCCTACGAGCAGTACTTC CASSLTGQAYEQYF
TRBJ2-2 TRBV7-9 TRBD1 NA 16 TGTGCCAGCAGTCGCGACAGGGGCTGGGTCACCGGGGAGCTGTTTTTT CASSRDRGWVTGELFF
TRBJ1-6 TRBV19 TRBD1 NA 15 TGTGCCAGTAGCCCAGGGGGCTCCTATAATTCACCCCTCCACTTT CASSPGGSYNSPLHF
TRBJ2-7 TRBV19 NA few 15 TGTGCCAGTAGCACTACCGGGATCTCAAGCTCCGAGCAGTACTTC CASSTTGISSSEQYF
TRBJ2-7 TRBV21-1 NA NA 15 TGTGCCAGCAGCAAGGGGGGGACAGGGGGGTCCGAGCAGTACTTC CASSKGGTGGSEQYF
TRBJ2-1 TRBV7-6 TRBD2 NA 17 TGTGCCAGCAGCGCAATAGCGGGAGGATTCTCCTACAATGAGCAGTTCTTC CASSAIAGGFSYNEQFF
TRBJ2-3 TRBV7-2 NA NA 15 TGTGCCAGCAGCCCGGAAGGAGCTAGCACAGATACGCAGTATTTT CASSPEGASTDTQYF
TRBJ2-7 TRBV18 TRBD1 NA 19 TGTGCCAGCTCACCACCGGGGACAGGGCTGACCCAGATTTCCTACGAGCAGTACTTC CASSPPGTGLTQISYEQYF
TRBJ2-7 TRBV28 TRBD1 NA 13 TGTGCCAGCAGCTTGGGACAGGGCTACGAGCAGTACTTC CASSLGQGYEQYF
TRBJ1-1 TRBV5-5 NA NA 16 TGTGCCAGCAGCTTGGGGCCGGACAGCTCAGGGGCTGAAGCTTTCTTT CASSLGPDSSGAEAFF
TRBJ2-1 TRBV19 TRBD2 NA 19 TGTGCCAGTAGTATAGAGGGAGGGGCTAGCGGGGGTATATACAATGAGCAGTTCTTC CASSIEGGASGGIYNEQFF
TRBJ2-7 TRBV11-3 NA NA 13 TGTGCCAGCAGCTTAAACAGGGAGAACGAGCAGTACTTC CASSLNRENEQYF
TRBJ2-1 TRBV4-1 NA NA 13 TGCGCCAGCAGGCCCGACATCGGCAATGAGCAGTTCTTC CASRPDIGNEQFF
TRBJ2-1 TRBV13 NA NA 12 TGTGCCAGCAGCAGACCGCGGGGTGAGCAGTTCTTC CASSRPRGEQFF
TRBJ2-7 TRBV7-2 TRBD2 NA 15 TGTGCCAGCAGCTTAGGGCTAGCGGGGGGGCGCGAGCAGTACTTC CASSLGLAGGREQYF
TRBJ2-7 TRBV18 NA few 17 TGTGCCAGCTCACCCCCTCTGACGCGGCGCGGTGCCTACGAGCAGTACTTC CASSPPLTRRGAYEQYF
TRBJ1-5 TRBV5-4 TRBD1 NA 14 TGTGCCAGCAGCTTACAGGGGTCGGGTCAGCCCCAGCATTTT CASSLQGSGQPQHF
TRBJ2-7 TRBV30 TRBD1 NA 14 TGTGCCCGGAAGGATGACAGGGCAACCTACGAGCAGTACTTC CARKDDRATYEQYF
TRBJ2-1 TRBV11-2 NA NA 14 TGTGCCAGCAGCTCTCTCCAGGGAAACAATGAGCAGTTCTTC CASSSLQGNNEQFF
TRBJ1-2 TRBV30 TRBD1 NA 12 TGTGCCCGCTCACAGGGGAACTATGGCTACACCTTC CARSQGNYGYTF
TRBJ1-2 TRBV7-3 TRBD1 NA 18 TGTGCCAGCAGCTTAAGAGGCGGGACAGGGGGCGCCAACTATGGCTACACCTTC CASSLRGGTGGANYGYTF
TRBJ1-1 TRBV4-1 TRBD1 many 18 TGCGCCAGCAGCCAAGGATACGGGACAGGGACAATGAACACTGAAGCTTTCTTT CASSQGYGTGTMNTEAFF
TRBJ1-2 TRBV4-3 NA NA 14 TGCGCCAGCAGCCAAGACTTGGGAGAAGGGGGCTACACCTTC CASSQDLGEGGYTF